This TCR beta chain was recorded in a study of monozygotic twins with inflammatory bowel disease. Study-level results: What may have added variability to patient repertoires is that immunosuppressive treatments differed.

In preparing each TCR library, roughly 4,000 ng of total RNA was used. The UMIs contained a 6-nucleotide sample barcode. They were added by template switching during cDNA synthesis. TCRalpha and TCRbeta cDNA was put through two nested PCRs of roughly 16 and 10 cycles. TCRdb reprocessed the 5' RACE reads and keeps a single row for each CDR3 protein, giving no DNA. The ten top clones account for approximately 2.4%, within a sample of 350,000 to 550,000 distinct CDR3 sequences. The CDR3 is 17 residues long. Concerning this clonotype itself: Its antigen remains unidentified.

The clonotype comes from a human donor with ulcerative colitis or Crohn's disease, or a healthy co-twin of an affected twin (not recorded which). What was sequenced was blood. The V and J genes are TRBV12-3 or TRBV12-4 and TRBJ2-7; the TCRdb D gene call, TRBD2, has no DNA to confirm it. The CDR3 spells CASSLAGLAGVSYEQYF.